This T cell receptor beta chain was sequenced during a study of cytomegalovirus exposure and HLA in healthy donors. Donors consisted of healthy bone marrow donors. As concerns this clone: Its specificity is not known.

Primers included in the PCR were 60 Vbeta and 13 Jbeta primers. Sequencing used immunoSEQ multiplex PCR; TCRdb keeps in-frame clones, though not all of them. This sample yields approximately 150,000 clones, of which approximately 80% are seen a single time; less than 3% belongs to the top ten. The V end lost 7 bases, the J end lost 2 bases, and 29 bases lay between the germline ends. The CDR3 has 19 residues. Germline V lookup: CDR1 SGHDN, CDR2 FVKESK. Findings of the study overall: The study flagged approximately 180 TCR beta chains as cytomegalovirus-associated. In a later analysis, several top co-occurrence clusters appeared linked to parvovirus B19, influenza, CMV and Epstein-Barr virus. Reportedly, fewer N-insertions than the 666-donor mean appeared in an Asian-associated ancestry cluster in a later analysis.

J is TRBJ2-5 and V is TRBV14, with D perhaps TRBD2 (6 bases). This TCR was sampled from a female donor in good health and CMV-seronegative. Source material: PBMCs. The CDR3 nucleotides are TGTGCCAGCATCCCAAGATCGAGACTAGTGAAACAAAATCAAGAGACCCAGTACTTC. It is translated as CASIPRSRLVKQNQETQYF.